This T cell receptor (beta chain) was captured in a study of circulating CD8 cells and anti-PD-1 response in melanoma. Study details: Anti-PD-1 was first-line therapy for about 55% of the 13 patients. Study conclusions and caveats: Clonotype sharing was highest between DPOS and TIGIT subsets. Published repertoire comparisons used only baseline and M1 samples.

The QIAseq Immune Repertoire TCR panel built the libraries from roughly 15 ng of total RNA. Using its own MiXCR run on the reads, TCRdb lists one record per CDR3 protein. The table lists about 600 distinct CDR3 sequences, 7.5% to 10% of them singletons, with around 25% in the top ten. This clonotype is judged large (0.1 to 1%). The antigen is not known. Four subsets defined by PD-1 and/or TIGIT were sorted from live CD3+CD8+TCRalphabeta+ cells. Unmatched junction bases numbered 2, after V lost 2 bases and J lost 5 bases. There are 14 residues in the CDR3. Germline V gene lookup returns CDR1 SGHTA and CDR2 FQGNSA.

The receptor comes from a human donor with melanoma. This chain connects TRBV7-2 to TRBJ2-7; 11 bases fit TRBD2. The sequencing used CD8+ T cells from PBMCs, collected at baseline or after one month of anti-PD-1 therapy (not recorded which). Here the CDR3 reads CASSLLAGGHEQYF. The CDR3 DNA reads as TGTGCCAGCAGCTTACTAGCGGGGGGCCACGAGCAGTACTTC.